Listed here are 7 T cell receptor beta chains from one sample, sequenced in a study of T cells after yellow fever vaccination. TCRdb reanalysed the 5' RACE reads using MiXCR and keeps one entry per CDR3 protein. The sample lists 310,000 or so distinct CDR3 sequences, 6.8% seen once, with 15% to 20% in the top ten. Sequenced material: PBMCs, taken 35 to 50 days after the first yellow fever vaccination. The origin of the receptors is a man younger than 35 who received the YFV17D yellow fever vaccine.

V gene TRBV24-1 combines with J gene TRBJ2-3; no definite D call. Per the germline V gene, CDR1 is KGHDR and CDR2 is SFDVKD. The CDR3 has 15 amino acids. Trimming removed 4 bases from V and 4 bases from J, with 14 bases in between. The CDR3 DNA follows: TGTGCCACCAGTGACCCCCTCGTGGAACCAGATACGCAGTATTTT. This sequence encodes CATSDPLVEPDTQYF.

The chain combines TRBV10-3 with TRBJ2-5, with TRBD1 matching 9 bases. The CDR3 consists of 13 residues. With V trimmed by 6 bases and J by 4 bases, 3 bases remained unmatched. Germline V gene sequence: CDR1 ENHRY, CDR2 SYGVKD. CDR3 in DNA: TGTGCCATCAGACCGACAGGGGGAGAGACCCAGTACTTC. Its protein product is CAIRPTGGETQYF.

This clonotype was counted a few times. The chain links TRBV20-1 to TRBJ2-7; D perhaps matches TRBD1 (6 bases). V lost 5 bases to trimming and J lost 5 bases, with 16 bases between them. Germline values: CDR1 DFQATT, CDR2 SNEGSKA (reference sequence). The CDR3 contains 13 residues. The DNA of the CDR3 is TGCAGTGCTCGAAGTCTACAGGGCGACGAGCAGTACGTC. It yields the protein CSARSLQGDEQYV.

In its sample, this clonotype was seen a few times. V gene TRBV6-1 combines with J gene TRBJ2-3, with TRBD2 matching over 9 bases. J gave up 3 bases and V 9 bases, and 4 bases lay outside the gene matches. Germline CDR1 and CDR2: MNHNS and SASEGT. The CDR3 runs to 13 residues. CDR3 amino acids: CASRSGGTDTQYF. The CDR3 DNA sequence: TGTGCCAGTCGTAGCGGGGGAACAGATACGCAGTATTTT.

This clonotype was seen more than once but under ten times. J is TRBJ2-4 and V is TRBV30, with 8 nucleotides matching TRBD1. Germline V CDR1 and CDR2: GTSNPN, SVGIG (reference sequence). The CDR3 runs to 14 residues. The CDR3 DNA sequence: TGTGCGCGCTCAGGGGGCGGTTCCAAAAACATTCAGTACTTC. It specifies CARSGGGSKNIQYF.

This clonotype was counted a single time. This sequence may be a read error, since a much larger clone differs from it by one base. The chain joins TRBV18 to TRBJ2-7, with 7 nucleotides matching TRBD1. Per the germline V gene, CDR1 is KGHSH and CDR2 is LQKENI. There are 15 residues in the CDR3. V lost 2 bases, J lost 1 base, and 5 bases stayed unmatched. In nucleotides, the CDR3 is TGTGCCAGCTCACCATGGACAGGACATTCCTACGAGCAGTACGTC. Its protein product is CASSPWTGHSYEQYV.

Only a few counts were recorded for this clonotype. A much larger clone differs from this one at a single base, so this may be a read error. V is TRBV11-2 and J is TRBJ1-6; D gene uncertain. Deletions cut 5 bases from V and 2 bases from J, with 1 base between. The CDR3 is 12 amino acids. CDR1 and CDR2 (germline): SGHAT, FQNNGV. The CDR3 region has the DNA TGTGCCAGCAGCGCCTATAATTCACCCCTCCACTTT. It is translated as CASSAYNSPLHF.